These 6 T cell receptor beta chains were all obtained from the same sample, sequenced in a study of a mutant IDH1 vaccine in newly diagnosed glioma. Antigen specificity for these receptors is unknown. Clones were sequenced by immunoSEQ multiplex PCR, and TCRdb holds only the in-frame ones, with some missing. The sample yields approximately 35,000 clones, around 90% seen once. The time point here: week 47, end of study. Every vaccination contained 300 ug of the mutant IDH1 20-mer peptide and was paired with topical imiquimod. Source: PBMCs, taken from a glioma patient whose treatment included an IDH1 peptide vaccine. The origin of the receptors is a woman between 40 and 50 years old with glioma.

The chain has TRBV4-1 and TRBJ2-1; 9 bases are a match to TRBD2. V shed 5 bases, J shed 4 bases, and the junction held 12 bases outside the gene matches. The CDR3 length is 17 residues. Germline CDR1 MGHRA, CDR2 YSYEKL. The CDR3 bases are TGCGCCAGCAGCAGCAAAGCCTCTAGCGGGGAGTACAATGAGCAGTTCTTC. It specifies CASSSKASSGEYNEQFF.

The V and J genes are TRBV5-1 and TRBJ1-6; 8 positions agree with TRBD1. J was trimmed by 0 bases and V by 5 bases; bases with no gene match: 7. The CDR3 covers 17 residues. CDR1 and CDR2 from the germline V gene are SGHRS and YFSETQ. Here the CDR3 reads CASRRRTGISYNSPLHF. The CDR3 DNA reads TGCGCCAGCAGAAGGCGGACAGGGATCTCCTATAATTCACCCCTCCACTTT.

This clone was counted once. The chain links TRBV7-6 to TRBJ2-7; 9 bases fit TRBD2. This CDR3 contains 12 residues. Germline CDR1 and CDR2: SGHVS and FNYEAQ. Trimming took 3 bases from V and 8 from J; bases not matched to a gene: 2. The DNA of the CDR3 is TGTGCCAGCAGCTTTAGCGGGAGCAAGCAGTACTTC. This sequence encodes CASSFSGSKQYF. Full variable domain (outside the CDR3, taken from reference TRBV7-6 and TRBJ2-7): GAGVSQSPRYKVTKRGQDVALRCDPISGHVSLYWYRQALGQGPEFLTYFNYEAQQDKSGLPNDRFSAERPEGSISTLTIQRTEQRDSAMYRCASSFSGSKQYFGPGTRLTVT.

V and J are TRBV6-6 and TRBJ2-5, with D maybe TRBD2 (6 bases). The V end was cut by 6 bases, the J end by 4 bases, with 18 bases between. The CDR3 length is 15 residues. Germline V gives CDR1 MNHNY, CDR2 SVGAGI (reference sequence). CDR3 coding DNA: TGTGCCAGCAGCTCTATTAGGGACTTTCGAGAGACCCAGTACTTC. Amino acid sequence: CASSSIRDFRETQYF.

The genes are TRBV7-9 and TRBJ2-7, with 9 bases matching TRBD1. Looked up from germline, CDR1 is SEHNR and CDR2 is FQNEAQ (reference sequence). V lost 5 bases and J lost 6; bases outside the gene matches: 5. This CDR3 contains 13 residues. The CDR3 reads CASSRGTGSEQYF. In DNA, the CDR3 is TGTGCCAGCAGCCGTGGGACAGGGTCCGAGCAGTACTTC.

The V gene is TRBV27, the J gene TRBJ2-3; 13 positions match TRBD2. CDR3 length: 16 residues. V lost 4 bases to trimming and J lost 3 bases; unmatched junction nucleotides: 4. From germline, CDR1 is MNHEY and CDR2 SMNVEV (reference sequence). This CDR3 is CASSSALAGGTDTQYF. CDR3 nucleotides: TGTGCCAGCAGTTCCGCACTAGCGGGGGGGACAGATACGCAGTATTTT.